This passage covers 12 T cell receptor beta chains from one sample sequenced in a study of T cell clonality in common variable immunodeficiency (dated by TCRdb to between 2014 and 2017). To prepare the library, the immunoSEQ multiplex PCR assay was applied. As stored in TCRdb, this immuneACCESS dataset retains in-frame rearrangements with V and J assigned. A fraction of the clones does not appear; measured against another copy, unresolved V genes explain less than half of the discrepancy, and the remainder lacks a known reason. The table notes some 38,000 clones here, none of them singletons. Jointly, the top ten make up roughly 3.2% of the sample. Sequencing used peripheral blood mononuclear cells. The source of these receptors is a person between 18 and 75 years old in good health.

This clone was recorded at least ten times. The read ends 3 residues early relative to the CDR3; the germline J gene fills the gap. The chain carries TRBV5-1 and TRBJ1-3, with D tentatively TRBD1 (5 bases). Trimming stripped 0 bases from V and 6 bases from J, with 7 bases between. Germline CDR1 and CDR2: SGHRS and YFSETQ. This CDR3 contains 13 residues. The covered CDR3 bases are TGCGCCAGCAGCTTGGAAGGGGTAAACACC. Encoded protein: CASSLEGVNT. In full, the CDR3 is CASSLEGVNTIYF. Full variable domain (outside the CDR3, taken from reference TRBV5-1 and TRBJ1-3): KAGVTQTPRYLIKTRGQQVTLSCSPISGHRSVSWYQQTPGQGLQFLFEYFSETQRNKGNFPGRFSGRQFSNSRSEMNVSTLELGDSALYLCASSLEGVNTIYFGEGSWLTVV.

This clone was seen at least ten times. The read stops 3 residues short of the end of the CDR3; the missing end is completed from the germline J gene. V is TRBV2 and J is TRBJ2-3, with 9 bases fitting TRBD2. The CDR3 contains 16 residues. CDR1 is SNHLY, CDR2 FYNNEI, per germline. V gave up 4 bases and J gave up 2 bases; unmatched junction bases: 7. The CDR3 DNA, read in part, is TGTGCCAGCAGTGTTAGGCTAGCGGGGTCCACAGATACG. Amino acids: CASSVRLAGSTDT. The CDR3, in full, reads CASSVRLAGSTDTQYF.

This clone came up many times. The CDR3 end falls 3 residues outside the read, so it is completed with the germline J gene. The chain carries TRBV19 and TRBJ1-1; 7 nucleotides agree with TRBD1. This CDR3 contains 16 residues. From germline, CDR1 is LNHDA and CDR2 SQIVND (reference sequence). Trimming removed 5 bases from V and 0 bases from J; junction bases left unmatched: 9. This chain's CDR3 is CASSGIPGQMNTEAFF. CDR3 bases read: TGTGCCAGTAGTGGCATACCGGGACAGATGAACACTGAA.

The sample holds many counts of this clone. Read data end 3 residues before the CDR3 end; the end is taken from the germline J gene. The rearrangement joins TRBV15 to TRBJ2-1; 10 bases align to TRBD1. This CDR3 region has 15 residues. The V gene end was trimmed by 1 base and the J gene end by 3 bases; junction bases not matched to a gene: 0. Germline values: CDR1 LNHNV, CDR2 YYDKDF (reference sequence). The CDR3 reads CATSRGDRGYNEQFF. CDR3 DNA, as far as it was read: TGTGCCACCAGCAGAGGGGACAGGGGCTACAATGAG.

The sample holds many counts of this clone. The read stops 3 residues short of the end of the CDR3; the missing end is completed from the germline J gene. V gene TRBV19 combines with J gene TRBJ1-2; TRBD1 might be the D (6 bases). CDR3 size: 17 residues. V lost 4 bases to trimming and J lost 6 bases, with 24 bases between them. Germline V CDR1 and CDR2: LNHDA, SQIVND (reference sequence). CDR3 DNA, as far as it was read: TGTGCCAGTAGTACTCTCCTCGGGGGGCAAACGGAAAATGGC. Translating it yields CASSTLLGGQTENG. The CDR3 in its entirety is CASSTLLGGQTENGYTF.

Many counts were recorded for this clone. The DNA ends 3 residues before the CDR3 does, and the rest of the CDR3 is filled in from the germline J gene. The gene calls are TRBV20-1 and TRBJ2-2; 9 positions match TRBD2. J lost 7 bases, V lost 0 bases, and 0 bases had no gene match. The CDR3 spans 13 residues. Germline lookup yields CDR1 DFQATT and CDR2 SNEGSKA (reference sequence). CDR3 sequence reads: CSARERGGGELFF. The DNA read from the CDR3 is TGCAGTGCTAGAGAGCGGGGGGGCGGGGAG.

This clone occurred many times. The read ends 3 residues early relative to the CDR3; the germline J gene fills the gap. The V call is TRBV7-2, the J call TRBJ1-5, with 8 bases fitting TRBD1. The V segment lost 5 bases and the J segment 0 bases; nucleotides outside the gene matches: 3. Germline V gives CDR1 SGHTA, CDR2 FQGNSA. This CDR3 comprises 15 residues. The part of the CDR3 DNA that was read is TGTGCCAGCAGCCGGACAGGGACTAGCAATCAGCCC. This sequence encodes CASSRTGTSNQP. The full CDR3 protein is CASSRTGTSNQPQHF.

This clone has a count of ten or more. The read halts 3 residues ahead of the CDR3 end, with the missing end drawn from the germline J gene. The chain carries TRBV19 and TRBJ2-1, with 8 bases fitting TRBD2. Germline CDR1 reads LNHDA; CDR2 reads SQIVND (reference sequence). V shed 7 bases and J 4 bases; nucleotides not matched to a gene: 12. The CDR3 consists of 16 residues. CDR3 bases read: TGTGCCAGTACCCCCTTTGGAACTAGCGGTTACAATGAG. This codes for CASTPFGTSGYNE. The whole CDR3 sequence reads CASTPFGTSGYNEQFF.

This clone was detected ten times or more. The CDR3 goes on 3 residues after the read ends, and that part is filled in from the germline J gene. This rearrangement joins TRBV28 to TRBJ1-1; 10 bases are a match to TRBD1. This CDR3 contains 15 residues. The J segment lost 2 bases and the V segment lost 6 bases, leaving 6 bases of the junction unmatched. CDR1 is MDHEN, CDR2 SYDVKM, per germline. The part of the CDR3 DNA that was read is TGTGCCAGCAGACGGACAGGGGGGTTAAACACTGAA. Translating gives CASRRTGGLNTE. The complete CDR3 protein is CASRRTGGLNTEAFF.

The sample holds many counts of this clone. The read falls 3 residues short of the CDR3 end, and the missing part is taken from the germline J gene. The chain employs TRBV5-5 and TRBJ1-4; D uncertain. Trimming took off 2 bases at V and 0 bases at J, with 8 bases between the two ends. Germline CDR1 is SGHKS and CDR2 is YYEKEE (reference sequence). The CDR3 consists of 15 residues. CDR3: CASSFGFSTNEKLFF. The sequenced CDR3 bases are TGTGCCAGCAGCTTCGGTTTCTCAACTAATGAAAAA.

This clone was observed a few times. The read halts 3 residues ahead of the CDR3 end, with the missing end drawn from the germline J gene. This rearrangement joins TRBV5-1 to TRBJ2-1; 15 bases map to TRBD2. The CDR3 consists of 17 residues. The J segment lost 6 bases and the V segment lost 4 bases, leaving 8 bases of the junction unmatched. Germline CDR1 SGHRS, CDR2 YFSETQ. The part of the CDR3 DNA that was read is TGCGCCAGCAGCGGATTTGGACTAGCGGGAGGGGGCAATGAG. Translated: CASSGFGLAGGGNE. From start to end, the CDR3 is CASSGFGLAGGGNEQFF.

This clone came up a few times. The DNA ends 3 residues before the CDR3 does, and the rest of the CDR3 is filled in from the germline J gene. The rearrangement uses TRBV19 and TRBJ2-1, with a weak D call TRBD1 (7 bases). Between the trimmed V and J ends, which lost 4 bases and 1 base, there was a span of 14 bases. This CDR3 contains 16 residues. Germline V gene data show CDR1 as LNHDA and CDR2 as SQIVND (reference sequence). The CDR3 loop reads CASSTTQGRSYNEQFF. Partial CDR3 DNA: TGTGCCAGTAGTACAACACAGGGGAGGTCCTACAATGAG.